The 6 T cell receptor beta chains listed next were all sequenced from one sample in a study of blood T cell repertoires in COVID-19. TCRdb keeps only in-frame clones here, not all; method: immunoSEQ multiplex PCR. The table shows around 150,000 clones, with roughly nine tenths occurring only once. The material sequenced was peripheral blood. These TCRs come from a woman aged 55-69 years with active COVID-19.

CDR3 residues: CASRGRGDTEAFF. CDR3 nucleotides: TGTGCCAGCAGAGGCAGGGGAGACACTGAAGCTTTCTTT. The chain carries TRBV5-4 and TRBJ1-1; possible D gene TRBD1, 6 bases. CDR3 length: 13 residues. V lost 5 bases and J lost 3, with 11 bases in between. Germline assignment: CDR1 SGHNT and CDR2 YYREEE (reference sequence).

The CDR3 sequence is CASSPDRAWAGSYNEQFF. The CDR3, as DNA: TGTGCCAGCAGCCCGGACAGGGCCTGGGCTGGCTCCTACAATGAGCAGTTCTTC. The chain is built from TRBV7-8 and TRBJ2-1; TRBD1 matches at 8 bases. This CDR3 region has 18 residues. CDR1 and CDR2 (germline): SGHVS, FQNEAQ. Losses at the gene ends were 5 bases for V and 0 bases for J; bases not matched to a gene: 12.

The V call is TRBV5-8, the J call TRBJ2-6; D might be TRBD1 (5 bases). V was trimmed by 2 bases and J by 2 bases, leaving 14 bases between them. This CDR3 has 17 residues. Germline CDR1 SGHTS, CDR2 YDEGEE. CDR3 loop: CASSFWTNLPGANVLTF. CDR3 nucleotides: TGTGCCAGCAGCTTTTGGACAAATCTCCCTGGGGCCAACGTCCTGACTTTC.

In this sample, this clone turned up once. The chain joins TRBV9 to TRBJ2-6; D is unclear. Germline values: CDR1 SGDLS, CDR2 YYNGEE. The CDR3 loop spans 13 amino acids. V lost 3 bases to trimming and J lost 4 bases, with 5 bases between them. CDR3 DNA: TGTGCCAGCAGCGCTATGGGGGCCAACGTCCTGACTTTC. Protein product: CASSAMGANVLTF.

This clone has only one observation. The rearrangement uses TRBV12-5 and TRBJ2-7; 10 bases map to TRBD2. This CDR3 has 14 residues. Trimming at V came to 7 bases and at J to 3 bases, leaving 6 bases not matched to a gene. Germline lookup yields CDR1 LGHNT and CDR2 FRNRAP. The chain's CDR3 is CASDCSGRRYEQYF. CDR3 nucleotides: TGTGCTAGTGATTGTAGCGGGAGGCGCTACGAGCAGTACTTC.

This chain links TRBV9 with TRBJ2-1; TRBD2 aligns across 12 bases. This CDR3 spans 16 amino acids. V lost 2 bases to trimming and J lost 2 bases; unmatched junction nucleotides: 2. Germline CDR1 SGDLS, CDR2 YYNGEE. Here the CDR3 DNA reads TGTGCCAGCAGCGTTAGACTAGCGGGAGCCTACAATGAGCAGTTCTTC. This translates into CASSVRLAGAYNEQFF.